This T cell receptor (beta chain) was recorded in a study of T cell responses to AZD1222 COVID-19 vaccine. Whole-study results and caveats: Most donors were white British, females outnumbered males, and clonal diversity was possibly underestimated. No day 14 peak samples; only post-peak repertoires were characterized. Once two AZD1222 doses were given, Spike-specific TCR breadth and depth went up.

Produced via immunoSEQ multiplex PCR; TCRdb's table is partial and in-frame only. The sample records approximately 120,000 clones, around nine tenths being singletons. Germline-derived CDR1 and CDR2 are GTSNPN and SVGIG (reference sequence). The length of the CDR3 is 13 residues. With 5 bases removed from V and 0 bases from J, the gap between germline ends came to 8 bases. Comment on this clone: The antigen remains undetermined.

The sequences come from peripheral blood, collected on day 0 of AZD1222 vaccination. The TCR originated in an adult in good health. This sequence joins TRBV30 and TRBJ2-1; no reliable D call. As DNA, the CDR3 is TGTGCCTGGCTTCGTGGCTCCTACAATGAGCAGTTCTTC. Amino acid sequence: CAWLRGSYNEQFF.